The T cell receptor (beta chain) under discussion was sequenced for a study of blood T cells in healthy people across ages. About the research overall: There was about one barcoded beta molecule captured by template switching per two T cells. Study-wide points: There were more naive CD4+ cells and higher diversity in long-lived donors than in aged donors.

Germline assignment: CDR1 MNHEY and CDR2 SVGEGT. The V end was cut by 5 bases, the J end by 2 bases, with 7 bases between. This CDR3 contains 14 residues. Notes on this clonotype: Its antigen is still unknown.

PBMCs, at least 6 million per sample, were isolated. It was with a sample-barcoded 5' primer and a J-beta primer mix that a second PCR of roughly 7 to 12 cycles was run. TCRdb independently ran MiXCR on the 5' RACE reads; one entry per CDR3 protein. This table has approximately 290,000 distinct CDR3 sequences, around 27% appearing once. This receptor was taken from a woman between 65 and 79 years old in good health. Source material: blood. The chain carries TRBV6-2 or TRBV6-3 and TRBJ2-6; D ambiguous. For the CDR3, the DNA is TGTGCCAGCAGTCTGGTACCTGGGGCCAACGTCCTGACTTTC. This translates into CASSLVPGANVLTF.